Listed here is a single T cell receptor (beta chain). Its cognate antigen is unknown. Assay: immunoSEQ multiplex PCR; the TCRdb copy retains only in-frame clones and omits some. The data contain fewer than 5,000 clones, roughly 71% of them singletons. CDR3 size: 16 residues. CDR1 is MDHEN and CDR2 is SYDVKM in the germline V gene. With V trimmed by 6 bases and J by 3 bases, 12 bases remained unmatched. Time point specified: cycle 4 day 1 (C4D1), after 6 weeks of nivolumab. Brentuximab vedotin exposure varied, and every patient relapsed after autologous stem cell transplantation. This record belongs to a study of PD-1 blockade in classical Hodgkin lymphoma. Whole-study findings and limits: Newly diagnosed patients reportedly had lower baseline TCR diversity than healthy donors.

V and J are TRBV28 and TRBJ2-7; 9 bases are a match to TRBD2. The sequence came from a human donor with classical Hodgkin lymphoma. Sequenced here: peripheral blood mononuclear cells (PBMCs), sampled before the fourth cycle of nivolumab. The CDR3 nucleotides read TGTGCCAGCAGCAAGGGGACCTCGCGGGAGGGCTACGAGCAGTACTTC. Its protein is CASSKGTSREGYEQYF.